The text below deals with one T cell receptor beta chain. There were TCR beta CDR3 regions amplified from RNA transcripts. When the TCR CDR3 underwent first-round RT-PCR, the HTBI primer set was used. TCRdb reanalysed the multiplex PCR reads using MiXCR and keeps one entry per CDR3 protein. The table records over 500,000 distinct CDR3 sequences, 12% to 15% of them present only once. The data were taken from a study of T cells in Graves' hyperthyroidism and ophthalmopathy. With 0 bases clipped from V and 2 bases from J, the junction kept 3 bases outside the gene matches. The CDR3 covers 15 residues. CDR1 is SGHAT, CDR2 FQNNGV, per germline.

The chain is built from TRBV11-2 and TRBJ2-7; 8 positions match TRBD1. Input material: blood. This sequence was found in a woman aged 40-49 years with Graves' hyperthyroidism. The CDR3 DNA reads TGTGCCAGCAGCTTAGAGTGGGACAGGACCTACGAGCAGTACTTC. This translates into CASSLEWDRTYEQYF.